Only one count was recorded for the clone carrying this T cell receptor beta chain. The antigen is undetermined. Without the conserved terminal phenylalanine or tryptophan, this CDR3 likely stems from a read error. Because the CDR3's place on the DNA is in doubt, the DNA is left out and the CDR3 is given as listed by TCRdb. The data are from a study of tumor and adjacent non-tumor tissue in lung cancer. Study background: There were around 11 adenocarcinoma, a couple of squamous cell carcinoma and 1 small cell lung cancer cases. The patients, 10 to 11 men and a few women, were about 31 to 76 with stage I to III disease. Study-level findings and limits: Tumor repertoires had a smaller top 100 clone share than normal lung.

Three rounds of nested PCR, following a modified ARM-PCR protocol, produced the TCRbeta library. TCRdb processed the multiplex PCR reads anew with MiXCR; each CDR3 protein has one entry. This table has 60,000 to 95,000 distinct CDR3 sequences, over 70% appearing once. Counting both end residues, the CDR3 totals 11 amino acids. Germline CDR1 reads SGHAT; CDR2 reads FQNNGV. No cell sorting was done before RNA was extracted from the tissue. The chain carries TRBV11-2 and TRBJ2-5. This receptor was identified in a woman in her fifties or sixties with non-small cell lung cancer. Material: lung tumor tissue. The CDR3 spells CASSITETYYL.